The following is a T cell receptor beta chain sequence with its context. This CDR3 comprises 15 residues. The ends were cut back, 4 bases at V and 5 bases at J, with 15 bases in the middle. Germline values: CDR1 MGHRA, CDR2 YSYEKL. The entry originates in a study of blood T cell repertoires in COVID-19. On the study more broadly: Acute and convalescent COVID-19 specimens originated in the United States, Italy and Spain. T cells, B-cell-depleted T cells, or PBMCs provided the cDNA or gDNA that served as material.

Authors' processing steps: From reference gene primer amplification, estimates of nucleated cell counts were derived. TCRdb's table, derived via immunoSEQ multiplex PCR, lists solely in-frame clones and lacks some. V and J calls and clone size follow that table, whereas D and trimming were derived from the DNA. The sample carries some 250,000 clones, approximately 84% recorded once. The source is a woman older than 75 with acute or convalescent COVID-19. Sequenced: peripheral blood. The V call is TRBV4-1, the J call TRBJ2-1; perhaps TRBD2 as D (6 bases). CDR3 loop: CASSRRDFDNNEQFF. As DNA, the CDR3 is TGCGCCAGCAGCCGCCGGGACTTCGATAACAATGAGCAGTTCTTC.